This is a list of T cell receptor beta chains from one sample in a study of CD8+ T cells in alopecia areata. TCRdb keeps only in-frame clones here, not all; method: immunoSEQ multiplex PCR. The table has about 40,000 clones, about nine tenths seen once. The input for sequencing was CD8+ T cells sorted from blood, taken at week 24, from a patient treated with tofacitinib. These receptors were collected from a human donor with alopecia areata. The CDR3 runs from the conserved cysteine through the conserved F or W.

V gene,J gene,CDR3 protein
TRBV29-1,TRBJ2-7,CSVEADTTYEQYF
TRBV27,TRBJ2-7,CASSLRSGDSYEQYF
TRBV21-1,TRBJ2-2,CANFSSVQNTGELFF
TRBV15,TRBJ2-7,CATSREGQGYEQYF
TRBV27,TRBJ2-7,CASSTREFLYEQYF
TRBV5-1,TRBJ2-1,CASSLGAGLVDEQFF
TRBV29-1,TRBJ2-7,CSVTQGLPAYEQYF
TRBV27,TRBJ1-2,CASSLPPDRGLSDGYTF
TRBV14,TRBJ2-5,CASSRLPGPTQETQYF
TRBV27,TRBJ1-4,CASSPQGFYEKLFF
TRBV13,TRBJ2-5,CASRHPGQGEETQYF
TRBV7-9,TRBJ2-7,CASSLLQGEQYF
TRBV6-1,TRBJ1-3,CASSGFGTPGNTIYF
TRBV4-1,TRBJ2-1,CASSQVEGALAEQFF
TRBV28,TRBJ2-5,CASSPGASAETQYF
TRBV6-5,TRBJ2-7,CASTSTGALYEQYF
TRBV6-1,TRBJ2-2,CASEDPLTGELFF
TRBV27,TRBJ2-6,CASNPSGANVLTF
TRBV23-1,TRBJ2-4,CASSQQNRGKNIQYF